This TCR beta chain is from a study of beta chain features in type 1 diabetes. Investigators reverse transcribed all isolated RNA, so they sequenced expressed TCRB transcripts. Assay used: immunoSEQ multiplex PCR; TCRdb lists only in-frame clones, some missing. Of 500,000 to 850,000 clones in the sample, 11% to 15% were seen once. Notes on this clone: As yet, its antigen is unknown.

Findings and limits, study-wide: Shorter TCRB CDR3s, moderately but significantly so, marked every one of the four CD4+ subsets in Type 1 diabetes patients.

J lost 7 bases, V lost 7 bases, and 9 bases had no gene match. The CDR3 covers 15 residues. CDR1 is SGHRS and CDR2 is YFSETQ in the germline V gene. Sample: naive CD4+ T cells from blood. This TCR came from a man aged 18 to 30 with type 1 diabetes. This chain joins TRBV5-1 and TRBJ2-1; TRBD1 agrees at 12 bases. CDR3 protein: CASGPGTGGRNEQFF. CDR3 bases: TGCGCCAGCGGCCCCGGGACAGGGGGCAGGAATGAGCAGTTCTTC.